This TCR beta chain was sequenced for a study of control samples from healthy donors and cancer patients. V lost 1 base to trimming and J lost 3 bases, with 9 bases between them. The germline V gene has CDR1 GTSNPN and CDR2 SVGIG (reference sequence). The CDR3 length is 13 residues. Sequenced by immunoSEQ multiplex PCR; TCRdb stores in-frame clones only, minus some. The table lists 90,000 to 100,000 clones, about 79% of them singletons. The chain joins TRBV30 to TRBJ1-1; no firm D call. This TCR came from a woman aged 25 to 39 in good health. The sequenced sample was blood. CDR3: CAWSGGSDTEAFF. DNA of the CDR3: TGTGCCTGGAGTGGAGGATCGGACACTGAAGCTTTCTTT.